This T cell receptor (beta chain) was captured by sequencing in a study of T cell responses to AZD1222 COVID-19 vaccine. Combined were second doses at about 4 or about 12 weeks. Whole-study findings and limits: Increases in Spike-specific TCR breadth and depth were seen after two AZD1222 doses.

This CDR3 comprises 13 residues. Trimming took 8 bases from V and 6 from J; bases not matched to a gene: 5. With regard to this clone: Antigen specificity is unknown.

Measured with immunoSEQ multiplex PCR; TCRdb has only the in-frame clones, and not every one. The table shows tens of thousands of clones, with roughly nine tenths occurring only once. Sequenced here: peripheral blood, sampled 28 days after the second AZD1222 dose. This sequence was found in an adult who received the AZD1222 COVID-19 vaccine. The gene calls are TRBV12-3 or TRBV12-4 and TRBJ1-1; 11 positions agree with TRBD1. The CDR3 loop is CASGTGQGAEAFF. As DNA, the CDR3 is TGTGCCAGCGGGACGGGACAGGGGGCTGAAGCTTTCTTT.